The entry that follows covers one T cell receptor beta chain sequence. The sample belongs to a study of blood T cell repertoires in COVID-19. Background on the study: The United States, Italy and Spain supplied acute and convalescent COVID-19 samples.

Study processing details: Estimation of nucleated cell counts relied on the amplification of reference gene primers. The assay was immunoSEQ multiplex PCR, and TCRdb's table has in-frame clones only and misses some. Clonal size and the V and J genes are those of that table, whereas D and trimming came from the DNA. In the table there are 90,000 to 100,000 clones, 70% to 85% of which are singletons. The CDR3 sequence is 16 residues long. CDR1 is SGHAT and CDR2 is FQNNGV in the germline V gene. V shed 4 bases, J shed 6 bases, and the junction held 12 bases outside the gene matches. The sequenced sample was peripheral blood. The V and J genes are TRBV11-2 and TRBJ2-4; TRBD1 agrees at 7 bases. The receptor was derived from a human donor in a cohort sampled during active COVID-19. In DNA form, the CDR3 reads TGTGCCAGCAGCTCCTTCCGGGACAGCCCCCCAAACATTCAGTACTTC. Protein: CASSSFRDSPPNIQYF. Using reference TRBV11-2 and TRBJ2-4 for the parts outside the CDR3, the full variable domain is EAGVAQSPRYKIIEKRQSVAFWCNPISGHATLYWYQQILGQGPKLLIQFQNNGVVDDSQLPKDRFSAERLKGVDSTLKIQPAKLEDSAVYLCASSSFRDSPPNIQYFGAGTRLSVL.